The 13 T cell receptor beta chains reported below all come from one sample, sequenced in a study of T-cell reconstitution after alpha-beta-depleted transplantation in children. The authors prepared the TCRbeta library with unique molecular identifiers. TCRdb reprocessed the PCR reads with MiXCR, giving one entry per CDR3 protein. The table shows some 350,000 distinct CDR3 sequences, with 15% to 20% occurring only once. The sequencing here drew on PBMCs, mostly from graft donor cells, taken 360 days after TCRalphabeta/CD19-depleted stem cell transplant. Every receptor here comes from a male patient between 2 and 9 years old who had a stem cell transplant for acute lymphoblastic leukemia, so the T cells may come from the graft donor.

This clonotype was counted between two and nine times. V usage is TRBV4-1 and J usage is TRBJ2-7; 10 positions match TRBD2. J lost 0 bases, V lost 4 bases, and 9 bases had no gene match. Looked up from germline, CDR1 is MGHRA and CDR2 is YSYEKL. CDR3 length: 17 residues. CDR3 region: CASSLNIAGGSSYEQYF. The CDR3 region has the DNA TGCGCCAGCAGCCTTAACATAGCGGGAGGAAGCTCCTACGAGCAGTACTTC.

This clonotype was counted at least ten times. The chain links TRBV12-3 or TRBV12-4 to TRBJ2-7, with D unresolved. The CDR3 spans 17 residues. V was cut by 3 bases and J by 3 bases, with 21 bases left in between. CDR3 amino acids: CASSFLFSSSQNYEQYF. In DNA form, the CDR3 reads TGTGCCAGCAGTTTCCTATTTTCCAGTTCCCAGAACTACGAGCAGTACTTC.

The chain uses TRBV10-3 and TRBJ1-1, with D unresolved. Trimming took 8 bases from V and 3 from J, leaving 7 bases between them. The V gene's germline CDR1 is ENHRY and CDR2 SYGVKD. This CDR3 is 11 amino acids long. The CDR3 loop reads CAIGSDTEAFF. The CDR3 DNA follows: TGTGCCATCGGTTCTGACACTGAAGCTTTCTTT.

This clonotype was observed a few times. The chain uses TRBV4-1 and TRBJ2-5, with D perhaps given as TRBD1 or TRBD2 (5 bases each). Germline CDR1 and CDR2: MGHRA and YSYEKL. Trimming left V 3 bases short and J 3 bases short, with 17 bases between. The CDR3 has 16 amino acids. The CDR3 DNA is TGCGCCAGCAGCCATTTGGGGTTGCTGGGGGAAGAGACCCAGTACTTC. Translating gives CASSHLGLLGEETQYF.

The chain links TRBV29-1 to TRBJ2-1; 7 nucleotides agree with TRBD2. CDR1 and CDR2 (germline): SQVTM, ANQGSEA. V lost 1 base, J lost 4 bases, and 4 bases stayed unmatched. The CDR3 length is 14 residues. This chain's CDR3 is CSVEGGSPYNEQFF. DNA of the CDR3: TGCAGCGTTGAAGGCGGGAGCCCTTACAATGAGCAGTTCTTC.

The chain combines TRBV11-2 with TRBJ2-1; D is ambiguous. V lost 4 bases and J lost 9, with 13 bases in between. The CDR3 consists of 13 residues. Germline CDR1 SGHAT, CDR2 FQNNGV. The CDR3 bases are TGTGCCAGCAGCTCCCCAAGAGGTATTGAGCAGTTCTTC. As protein: CASSSPRGIEQFF.

CDR3 amino acids: CARNPRLAKETQYF. The CDR3 DNA reads TGCGCCAGAAATCCGAGACTAGCGAAGGAGACCCAGTACTTC. J is TRBJ2-5 and V is TRBV10-1, with 8 positions matching TRBD2. This CDR3 has 14 amino acids. In germline, CDR1 is WNHNN, CDR2 SYGVQD (reference sequence). Trimming removed 9 bases from V and 5 bases from J; junction bases left unmatched: 11.

This clonotype was seen at least ten times. This sequence joins TRBV28 and TRBJ1-5; 7 bases map to TRBD1. This CDR3 comprises 13 residues. Unmatched junction bases numbered 3, after V lost 5 bases and J lost 5 bases. CDR1 MDHEN and CDR2 SYDVKM come from the germline V gene. The DNA for the CDR3 is TGTGCCAGCAGTCGCAGGGGGGATCAGCCCCAGCATTTT. It codes for CASSRRGDQPQHF.

This chain connects TRBV6-5 to TRBJ2-1, with D hard to call. CDR3 length: 16 residues. Germline V gene data show CDR1 as MNHEY and CDR2 as SVGAGI. V lost 2 bases and J 0 bases, leaving 11 bases between the germline ends. The CDR3 loop reads CASSYVYGDSYNEQFF. In nucleotides, the CDR3 is TGTGCCAGCAGTTACGTGTACGGCGACTCCTACAATGAGCAGTTCTTC.

J is TRBJ2-7 and V is TRBV20-1; 7 bases map to TRBD2. V lost 2 bases and J lost 2; bases outside the gene matches: 3. Germline CDR1 DFQATT, CDR2 SNEGSKA (reference sequence). This CDR3 comprises 13 residues. CDR3 residues: CSARSGGTYEQYF. The DNA for the CDR3 is TGCAGTGCTAGATCGGGGGGAACCTACGAGCAGTACTTC.

Only a few counts were recorded for this clonotype. CDR3 sequence reads: CASRDWVDSNQPQHF. The CDR3 coding sequence is TGTGCCAGCAGGGATTGGGTGGATAGCAATCAGCCCCAGCATTTT. V is TRBV2 and J is TRBJ1-5; no clear D gene. This CDR3 is 15 amino acids long. The germline gives CDR1 SNHLY, CDR2 FYNNEI. V lost 6 bases, J lost 0 bases, and 12 bases lay in between. The entire variable domain, with the rest obtained from reference TRBV2 and TRBJ1-5, is as follows: EPEVTQTPSHQVTQMGQEVILRCVPISNHLYFYWYRQILGQKVEFLVSFYNNEISEKSEIFDDQFSVERPDGSNFTLKIRSTKLEDSAMYFCASRDWVDSNQPQHFGDGTRLSIL.

In this sample, this clonotype turned up once. The J gene is TRBJ1-4, the V gene TRBV18; TRBD1 is a possible D gene (6 bases). This CDR3 spans 15 amino acids. The V gene lost 6 bases and the J gene lost 5 bases, with 16 bases spanning the gap. From germline, CDR1 is KGHSH and CDR2 LQKENI. The CDR3 here is CASSVDRSPNEKLFF. The DNA of the CDR3 is TGTGCCAGCTCGGTCGACAGGTCGCCGAATGAAAAACTGTTTTTT. Full variable domain (rest looked up from reference TRBV18 and TRBJ1-4): NAGVMQNPRHLVRRRGQEARLRCSPMKGHSHVYWYRQLPEEGLKFMVYLQKENIIDESGMPKERFSAEFPKEGPSILRIQQVVRGDSAAYFCASSVDRSPNEKLFFGSGTQLSVL.

The sample holds many counts of this clonotype. J is TRBJ2-6 and V is TRBV6-5, with D possibly being TRBD2 (6 bases). This CDR3 has 18 residues. Germline CDR1 is MNHEY and CDR2 is SVGAGI. Trimming left V 2 bases short and J 0 bases short, with 14 bases between. CDR3 sequence: CASSYDTGVFSGANVLTF. For the CDR3, the DNA is TGTGCCAGCAGTTACGATACGGGAGTCTTCTCTGGGGCCAACGTCCTGACTTTC.